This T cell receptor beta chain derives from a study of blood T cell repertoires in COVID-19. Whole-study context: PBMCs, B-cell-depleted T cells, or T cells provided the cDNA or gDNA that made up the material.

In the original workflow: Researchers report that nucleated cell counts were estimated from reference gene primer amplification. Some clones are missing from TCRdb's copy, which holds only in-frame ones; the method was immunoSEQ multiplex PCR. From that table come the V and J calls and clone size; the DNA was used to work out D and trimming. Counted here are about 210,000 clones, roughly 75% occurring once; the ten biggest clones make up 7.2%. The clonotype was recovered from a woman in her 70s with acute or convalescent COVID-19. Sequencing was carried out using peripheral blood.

The CDR3 DNA sequence: TGTGCCAGCAGCTTGAACCCGGGGGGTTCCGATACGCAGTATTTT. This translates into CASSLNPGGSDTQYF. The V and J genes are TRBV5-4 and TRBJ2-3; 7 bases match TRBD2. The J segment lost 6 bases and the V segment lost 1 base, leaving 8 bases of the junction unmatched. Germline V lookup: CDR1 SGHNT, CDR2 YYREEE (reference sequence). The CDR3 has 15 amino acids.